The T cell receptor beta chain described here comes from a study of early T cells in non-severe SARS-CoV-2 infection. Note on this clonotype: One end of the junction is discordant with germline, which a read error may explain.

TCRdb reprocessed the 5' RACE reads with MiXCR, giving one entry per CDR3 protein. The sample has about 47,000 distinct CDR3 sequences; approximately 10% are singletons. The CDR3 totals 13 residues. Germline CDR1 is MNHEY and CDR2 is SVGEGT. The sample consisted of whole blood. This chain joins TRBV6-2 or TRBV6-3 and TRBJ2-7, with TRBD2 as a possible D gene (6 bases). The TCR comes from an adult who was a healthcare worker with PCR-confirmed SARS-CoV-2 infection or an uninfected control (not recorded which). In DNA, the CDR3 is TGTGTCAGCAGTTACTCGGAGGGGCTCGAGCAGTACTTC. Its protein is CVSSYSEGLEQYF.